The clone carrying this T cell receptor (beta chain) was detected ten times or more. The antigen is unknown. Sample time point: healthy volunteer bleed at 6 weeks. Unseparated into fractions, whole blood served as the source from which total RNA was extracted. V dropped 5 bases and J dropped 5; count of bases not matched to a gene: 5. This CDR3 comprises 16 residues. CDR1 and CDR2 from the germline V gene are MNHEY and SVGEGT. Using its own MiXCR run on the RACE reads, TCRdb lists one record per CDR3 protein. The table lists over 35,000 distinct CDR3 sequences, roughly 3.5% of them singletons. This entry comes from a study of human T cells and chemical hapten exposure. Study conclusions and caveats: The number of TCRs above 1 in 1000 frequency did not change after DPC sensitization.

The receptor was derived from a human donor in good health. Some clones in this sample may be carry-over from other donors' samples. The V and J genes are TRBV6-2 or TRBV6-3 and TRBJ2-2, with 13 bases lining up with TRBD2. Sample: whole blood. CDR3: CASSLRGLAGTGELFF. The CDR3 DNA is TGTGCCAGCAGTCTAAGGGGACTAGCGGGAACCGGGGAGCTGTTTTTT.